This TCR beta chain was documented in a study of Graves' ophthalmopathy and Graves' hyperthyroidism. Exclusion covered patients with other autoimmune diseases or uncontrolled infections (as well as pregnancy or lactation). CDR3 length equals 15 residues. From germline, CDR1 is MGHDK and CDR2 SYGVNS. Deletions cut 6 bases from V and 4 bases from J, with 16 bases between. From RNA, the CDR3 regions of TCR beta chains were amplified and sequenced. The first-round RT-PCR employed HTBI primers together with the Qiagen OneStep RT-PCR kit. A multiplex PCR was then performed as the second round. TCRdb recomputed calls from the multiplex PCR reads with MiXCR, one row per CDR3 protein. The table has 500,000 to 800,000 distinct CDR3 sequences, roughly 39% seen once.

The specimen sequenced was peripheral blood. The receptor's source is an adult man with Graves' ophthalmopathy. This sequence joins TRBV25-1 and TRBJ1-3, with D unresolved. The CDR3 reads CASSVGRPDGNTIYF. The CDR3 DNA follows: TGTGCCAGCAGCGTTGGGAGGCCAGACGGAAACACCATATATTTT.